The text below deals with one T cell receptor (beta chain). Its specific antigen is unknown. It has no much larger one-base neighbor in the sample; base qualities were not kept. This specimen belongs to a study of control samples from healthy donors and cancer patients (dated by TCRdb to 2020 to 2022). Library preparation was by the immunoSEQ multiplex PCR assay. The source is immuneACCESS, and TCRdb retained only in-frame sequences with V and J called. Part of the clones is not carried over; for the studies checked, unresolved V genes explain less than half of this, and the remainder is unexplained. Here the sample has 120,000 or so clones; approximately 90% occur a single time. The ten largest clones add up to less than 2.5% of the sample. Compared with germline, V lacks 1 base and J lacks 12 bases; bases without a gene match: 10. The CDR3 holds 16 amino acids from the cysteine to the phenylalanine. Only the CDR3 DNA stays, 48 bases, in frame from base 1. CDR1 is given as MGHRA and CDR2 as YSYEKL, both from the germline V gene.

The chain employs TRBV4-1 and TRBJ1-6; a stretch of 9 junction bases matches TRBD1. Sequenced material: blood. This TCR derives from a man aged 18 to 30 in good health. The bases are TGCGCCAGCAGCCAAGGGACAGGGGCAGGGACAAAACCCCTCCACTTT. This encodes CASSQGTGAGTKPLHF.